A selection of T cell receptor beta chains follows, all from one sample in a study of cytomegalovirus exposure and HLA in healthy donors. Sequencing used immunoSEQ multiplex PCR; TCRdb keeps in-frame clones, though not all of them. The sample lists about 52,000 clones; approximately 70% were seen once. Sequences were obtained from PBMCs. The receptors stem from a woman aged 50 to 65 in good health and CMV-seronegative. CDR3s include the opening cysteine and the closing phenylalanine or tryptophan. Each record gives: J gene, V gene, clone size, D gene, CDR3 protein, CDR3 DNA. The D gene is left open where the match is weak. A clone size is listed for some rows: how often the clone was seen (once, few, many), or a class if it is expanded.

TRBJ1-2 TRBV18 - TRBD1 CASSQQGARGYTF TGTGCCAGCTCACAACAGGGGGCGAGGGGCTACACCTTC
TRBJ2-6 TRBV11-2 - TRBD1 CASSFRTGGIFSGANVLTF TGTGCCAGCAGCTTCCGGACAGGGGGTATCTTCTCTGGGGCCAACGTCCTGACTTTC
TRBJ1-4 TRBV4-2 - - CASSYPGQDNEKLFF TGTGCCAGCAGCTACCCCGGACAAGATAATGAAAAACTGTTTTTT
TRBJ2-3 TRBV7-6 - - CASSLTDTQYF TGTGCCAGCAGCCTCACAGATACGCAGTATTTT
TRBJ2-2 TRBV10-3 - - CATQGEGELFF TGTGCCACACAGGGAGAAGGGGAGCTGTTTTTT
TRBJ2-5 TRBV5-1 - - CASSPWGLQETQYF TGCGCCAGCAGCCCTTGGGGACTCCAAGAGACCCAGTACTTC
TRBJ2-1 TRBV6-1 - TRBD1 CASSKPGTAYNEQFF TGTGCCAGCAGTAAGCCTGGGACAGCCTACAATGAGCAGTTCTTC
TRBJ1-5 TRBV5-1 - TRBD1 CASRQGEDQPQHF TGCGCCAGTAGACAGGGGGAGGATCAGCCCCAGCATTTT
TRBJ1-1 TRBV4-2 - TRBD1 CASSHDRDGTEAFF TGTGCCAGCAGTCACGACAGGGATGGGACTGAAGCTTTCTTT
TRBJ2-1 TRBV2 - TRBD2 CASSSLTSGGYNEQFF TGTGCCAGCAGTTCTCTAACTAGCGGCGGCTACAATGAGCAGTTCTTC
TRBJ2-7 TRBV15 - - CATPLSPGEQYF TGTGCCACCCCCTTATCGCCGGGCGAGCAGTACTTC
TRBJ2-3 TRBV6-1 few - CASSEGQGTDTQYF TGTGCCAGCAGTGAAGGGCAGGGCACAGATACGCAGTATTTT
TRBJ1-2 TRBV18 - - CASSPTGDYGYTF TGTGCCAGCTCACCGACTGGAGACTATGGCTACACCTTC
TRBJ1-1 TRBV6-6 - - CASSLYPAGSEAFF TGTGCCAGCAGCCTATATCCAGCGGGATCTGAAGCTTTCTTT
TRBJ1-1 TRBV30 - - CAWRTRGGTEAFF TGTGCCTGGAGAACGCGGGGGGGCACTGAAGCTTTCTTT
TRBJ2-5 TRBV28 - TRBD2 CASSLSSSGGEKETQYF TGTGCCAGCAGTTTGAGCTCTAGCGGGGGGGAAAAAGAGACCCAGTACTTC